This T cell receptor (beta chain) was captured by sequencing in a study of cytotoxic CD8 clonotypes in ibrutinib-treated CLL. The study's findings and limits: Clonality was higher at baseline than in age-matched healthy donors and tracked circulating CD8+ T-cell counts.

As regards this clone: The antigen is undetermined.

The data were produced by immunoSEQ multiplex PCR, yet TCRdb's version contains in-frame clones alone and is incomplete. The table lists about 80,000 clones, 70% to 80% of them singletons, with 4% to 5.5% in the top ten. This CDR3 region has 14 residues. CDR1 SGHAT and CDR2 FQDESV come from the germline V gene (reference sequence). Trimming removed 1 base from V and 4 bases from J, with 9 bases in between. The sequencing used PBMCs, collected after 12 months of ibrutinib treatment. This chain uses TRBV11-1 with TRBJ2-3; a weak D match, TRBD2 (6 bases). This TCR was recovered from a human donor with chronic lymphocytic leukemia. CDR3 loop: CASSLGGGADTQYF. CDR3 nucleotide sequence: TGTGCCAGCAGCTTAGGGGGCGGGGCAGATACGCAGTATTTT.